The 16 T cell receptor beta chains presented below share a single source sample, sequenced in a study of blood T cell repertoires in COVID-19. Generated by immunoSEQ multiplex PCR, the TCRdb table keeps only in-frame clones and is missing some. Of tens of thousands of clones in the sample, roughly 84% were seen once. Sequencing used peripheral blood. The receptors come from a man in his fifties or sixties with acute or convalescent COVID-19.

The chain recombines TRBV4-1 with TRBJ2-5, with D possibly matching TRBD2 (6 bases). Trimming pared 4 bases from V and 3 bases from J, leaving 9 bases between. The CDR3 length is 13 residues. The germline CDR1 and CDR2 sequences are MGHRA and YSYEKL. The CDR3, as DNA: TGCGCCAGCAGCCGCCGGGAGAAAGAGACCCAGTACTTC. This codes for CASSRREKETQYF.

The V and J genes are TRBV6-5 and TRBJ1-6; 7 bases agree with TRBD1. This CDR3 is built from 14 residues. In germline, CDR1 is MNHEY, CDR2 SVGAGI. Germline trimming cut 4 bases from V and 13 bases from J; bases unmatched to any gene: 10. CDR3 sequence reads: CASSSRDRAFPLHF. The CDR3 nucleotides are TGTGCCAGCAGTTCACGGGACAGAGCTTTCCCCCTCCACTTT.

The CDR3 loop reads CASSLHEDSEAFF. The CDR3 bases are TGTGCCAGCAGTTTACATGAGGACAGTGAAGCTTTCTTT. This chain connects TRBV12-3 or TRBV12-4 to TRBJ1-1, with D perhaps matching TRBD1 (6 bases). Between the trimmed V and J ends, which lost 2 bases and 7 bases, there was a span of 11 bases. The CDR3 is 13 amino acids.

The chain has TRBV7-6 and TRBJ2-1, with 8 positions matching TRBD2. With 5 bases clipped from V and 8 bases from J, the junction kept 11 bases outside the gene matches. Germline V gene sequence: CDR1 SGHVS, CDR2 FNYEAQ. The CDR3 loop spans 15 amino acids. The CDR3 DNA follows: TGTGCCAGCAGCCAGCAAGCCGGGACTAGAGATGAGCAGTTCTTC. Translating it yields CASSQQAGTRDEQFF.

The J gene is TRBJ2-7, the V gene TRBV27; 7 bases line up with TRBD1. The CDR3 runs to 15 residues. CDR1 MNHEY and CDR2 SMNVEV come from the germline V gene (reference sequence). Losses at the gene ends were 4 bases for V and 3 bases for J; bases not matched to a gene: 9. In DNA form, the CDR3 reads TGTGCCAGCAGTTCAACGACAGGGACCTTCTACGAGCAGTACTTC. It translates to CASSSTTGTFYEQYF.

This clone appeared a single time. The genes are TRBV5-8 and TRBJ2-1; TRBD2 agrees at 14 bases. CDR3 length equals 16 residues. Germline CDR1 is SGHTS and CDR2 is YDEGEE. The junction had 8 bases not matched to a gene; V was cut back by 3 bases and J by 9 bases. CDR3 sequence reads: CASSSGLAGDVGEQFF. The CDR3, as DNA: TGTGCCAGCAGCTCGGGACTAGCGGGAGATGTTGGTGAGCAGTTCTTC.

This clone was detected only once. The J gene is TRBJ1-1, the V gene TRBV14; 8 nucleotides align to TRBD1. Germline V CDR1 and CDR2: SGHDN, FVKESK. Trimming took 0 bases from V and 10 from J; bases not matched to a gene: 22. The CDR3 is 19 residues long. Written as DNA, the CDR3 is TGTGCCAGCAGCCAAGAAGGTGGGCCTACAGGGGGTTTGCCCTTGGTAGCTTTCTTT. Its protein is CASSQEGGPTGGLPLVAFF.

This clone was seen only once. Here the CDR3 reads CAWSRQAYEKLFF. CDR3 DNA: TGTGCCTGGAGTCGGCAGGCGTATGAAAAACTGTTTTTT. The chain employs TRBV30 and TRBJ1-4; no firm D call. V lost 2 bases, J lost 6 bases, and 10 bases lay in between. This CDR3 spans 13 amino acids. Germline assignment: CDR1 GTSNPN and CDR2 SVGIG (reference sequence).

This chain uses TRBV7-9 with TRBJ2-2, with 8 bases identical to TRBD1. Germline loops: CDR1 SEHNR, CDR2 FQNEAQ (reference sequence). V shed 5 bases, J shed 1 base, and the junction held 6 bases outside the gene matches. The CDR3 has 16 amino acids. The CDR3, as DNA: TGTGCCAGCAGCCCCCAGGGGACAGGGAACACCGGGGAGCTGTTTTTT. Protein sequence: CASSPQGTGNTGELFF.

This clone appeared a single time. The chain is built from TRBV9 and TRBJ2-1; D possibly corresponds to TRBD1 (6 bases). The V end lost 2 bases, the J end lost 2 bases, and 8 bases lay between the germline ends. The V gene's germline CDR1 is SGDLS and CDR2 YYNGEE. There are 14 residues in the CDR3. CDR3 region: CASSVEGAYNEQFF. The CDR3 DNA reads as TGTGCCAGCAGCGTTGAGGGGGCCTACAATGAGCAGTTCTTC.

The rearrangement links TRBV5-1 to TRBJ2-1; 7 bases match TRBD2. CDR1 SGHRS and CDR2 YFSETQ come from the germline V gene. Trimming at V came to 2 bases and at J to 2 bases, leaving 7 bases not matched to a gene. The CDR3 covers 16 residues. The CDR3 loop is CASSLNGGSAYNEQFF. In nucleotides, the CDR3 is TGCGCCAGCAGCTTAAACGGGGGGTCCGCCTACAATGAGCAGTTCTTC. Filled out from reference TRBV5-1 and TRBJ2-1, the complete variable domain reads KAGVTQTPRYLIKTRGQQVTLSCSPISGHRSVSWYQQTPGQGLQFLFEYFSETQRNKGNFPGRFSGRQFSNSRSEMNVSTLELGDSALYLCASSLNGGSAYNEQFFGPGTRLTVL.

The J gene is TRBJ2-4, the V gene TRBV6-5; D is unresolved. The V gene's germline CDR1 is MNHEY and CDR2 SVGAGI. This CDR3 comprises 16 residues. The V end lost 0 bases, the J end lost 4 bases, and 13 bases lay between the germline ends. CDR3 nucleotide sequence: TGTGCCAGCAGTTACTCGATATCTGGGCCTAAAAACATTCAGTACTTC. Translating gives CASSYSISGPKNIQYF.

The CDR3 loop is CASSSPGQGYNEQFF. Here the CDR3 DNA reads TGTGCCAGCAGTTCACCGGGACAAGGCTACAATGAGCAGTTCTTC. The chain recombines TRBV28 with TRBJ2-1; D might be TRBD1 (6 bases). Trimming removed 4 bases from V and 3 bases from J, with 13 bases in between. From germline, CDR1 is MDHEN and CDR2 SYDVKM. This CDR3 spans 15 amino acids.

The chain joins TRBV5-8 to TRBJ1-2; D is uncertain. V was cut by 6 bases and J by 3 bases, with 21 bases left in between. This CDR3 region has 16 residues. Germline values: CDR1 SGHTS, CDR2 YDEGEE. The CDR3 sequence: CASTRPQRLPDYGYTF. CDR3 DNA sequence: TGTGCCAGCACCAGGCCCCAACGGCTCCCAGACTATGGCTACACCTTC.

The chain is built from TRBV5-1 and TRBJ1-2; 8 nucleotides agree with TRBD1. The germline gives CDR1 SGHRS, CDR2 YFSETQ. The CDR3 extends over 15 amino acids. With 0 bases clipped from V and 8 bases from J, the junction kept 9 bases outside the gene matches. CDR3 DNA: TGCGCCAGCAGCTTGGATACATGGACAGGGTACGGCTACACCTTC. Protein sequence: CASSLDTWTGYGYTF.

The chain carries TRBV9 and TRBJ1-2; 8 bases agree with TRBD1. Germline assignment: CDR1 SGDLS and CDR2 YYNGEE. The CDR3 is made up of 15 amino acids. Trimming removed 0 bases from V and 0 bases from J; junction bases left unmatched: 1. The CDR3: CASSVAQGANYGYTF. The CDR3 bases are TGTGCCAGCAGCGTAGCACAGGGGGCTAACTATGGCTACACCTTC. The full variable domain, in which reference TRBV9 and TRBJ1-2 provide the parts outside the CDR3, is DSGVTQTPKHLITATGQRVTLRCSPRSGDLSVYWYQQSLDQGLQFLIQYYNGEERAKGNILERFSAQQFPDLHSELNLSSLELGDSALYFCASSVAQGANYGYTFGSGTRLTVV.